A single sample is the source of the 25 T cell receptor beta chains below, sequenced in a study of blood T cell repertoires in COVID-19 (dated by TCRdb to 2018 to 2020). The protocol used for the library was the immunoSEQ multiplex PCR assay. TCRdb carries this immuneACCESS record with in-frame sequences only. Its versions omit some clonotypes, under half of them owing to an unresolved V gene in the studies checked, with the rest unexplained. The sample contains about 110,000 clones, approximately 88% of them found a single time. The ten largest make up approximately 2.5% of the sample. The sample consisted of peripheral blood. These TCRs come from a human donor in a cohort sampled during active COVID-19.

Only one count was recorded for this clone. The chain links TRBV6-5 to TRBJ2-5; a possible D gene is TRBD1 (6 bases). From germline, CDR1 is MNHEY and CDR2 SVGAGI. V lost 6 bases and J 3 bases, leaving 17 bases between the germline ends. This CDR3 contains 15 residues. As DNA, the CDR3 is TGTGCCAGCAGCGCCCCCGACAGGATTGAAGAGACCCAGTACTTC. Translation gives CASSAPDRIEETQYF.

V usage is TRBV5-1 and J usage is TRBJ1-1, with D tentatively TRBD1 (5 bases). The germline CDR1 and CDR2 sequences are SGHRS and YFSETQ. V lost 2 bases to trimming and J lost 1 base, with 9 bases between them. The CDR3 totals 14 residues. CDR3 sequence (DNA): TGCGCCAGCAGCTTTGCAGGGCCGAACACTGAAGCTTTCTTT. Translation: CASSFAGPNTEAFF.

The chain links TRBV27 to TRBJ2-7, with TRBD1 matching 7 bases. The V gene end was trimmed by 3 bases and the J gene end by 5 bases; junction bases not matched to a gene: 7. Looked up from germline, CDR1 is MNHEY and CDR2 is SMNVEV (reference sequence). The CDR3 has 14 residues. The CDR3 DNA reads as TGTGCCAGCAGTTTCATAGGGGGCGAGGACGAGCAGTACTTC. Amino acids: CASSFIGGEDEQYF.

The genes are TRBV7-9 and TRBJ1-1; a possible D gene is TRBD1 (6 bases). Germline V CDR1 and CDR2: SEHNR, FQNEAQ (reference sequence). The CDR3 is 13 residues long. V shed 5 bases and J shed 6 bases, with 13 bases lying between them. The CDR3, as DNA: TGTGCCAGCAGCCAAGGGGGAGGGGCTGAAGCTTTCTTT. Translated, it gives CASSQGGGAEAFF.

The CDR3 is CASSNQGARVEAFF. CDR3 coding DNA: TGTGCCAGCAGCAATCAGGGGGCAAGGGTTGAAGCTTTCTTT. V usage is TRBV3-1 (or the pseudogene TRBV3-2) and J usage is TRBJ1-1, with 8 bases identical to TRBD1. The CDR3 is 14 amino acids. Germline CDR1 reads LGHDT; CDR2 reads YNNKEL (reference sequence). V dropped 5 bases and J dropped 7; count of bases not matched to a gene: 9.

The chain combines TRBV5-5 with TRBJ2-6; 7 positions match TRBD1. Germline V CDR1 and CDR2: SGHKS, YYEKEE (reference sequence). J was trimmed by 0 bases and V by 3 bases; bases with no gene match: 9. This CDR3 is built from 18 residues. The CDR3 region has the DNA TGTGCCAGCAGCTCCCTTGGACAGGTGGGCTCTGGGGCCAACGTCCTGACTTTC. Amino acids: CASSSLGQVGSGANVLTF.

The chain employs TRBV7-2 and TRBJ2-7, with 12 nucleotides matching TRBD1. V lost 5 bases, J lost 9 bases, and 14 bases stayed unmatched. From germline, CDR1 is SGHTA and CDR2 FQGNSA. This CDR3 comprises 16 residues. CDR3 coding DNA: TGTGCCAGCAGCCCCCGGGACAGGGGGCCCCCTCACGGGCAGTACTTC. Its translation is CASSPRDRGPPHGQYF.

The V and J genes are TRBV2 and TRBJ1-4, with 7 bases aligning to TRBD1. CDR1 and CDR2 from the germline V gene are SNHLY and FYNNEI. The CDR3 loop spans 14 amino acids. The trim removed 9 bases at V and 8 bases at J, leaving 12 bases unmatched. This chain's CDR3 is CASMQGVGPEKLFF. The CDR3 bases are TGTGCCAGTATGCAGGGGGTAGGACCCGAAAAACTGTTTTTT.

Comments on this clone: Other DNA sequences from this sample encode an identical CDR3 as well. The V gene is TRBV13, the J gene TRBJ2-7; 7 bases line up with TRBD2. CDR3 length equals 12 residues. V shed 5 bases, J shed 4 bases, and the junction held 2 bases outside the gene matches. CDR1 and CDR2 (germline): PRHDT, FYEKMQ (reference sequence). CDR3 DNA: TGTGCCAGCAGCCTGGGGGGGTACGAGCAGTACTTC. This encodes CASSLGGYEQYF. The whole variable domain, filled in from reference TRBV13 and TRBJ2-7, reads AAGVIQSPRHLIKEKRETATLKCYPIPRHDTVYWYQQGPGQDPQFLISFYEKMQSDKGSIPDRFSAQQFSDYHSELNMSSLELGDSALYFCASSLGGYEQYFGPGTRLTVT.

The rearrangement uses TRBV18 and TRBJ2-7; D is perhaps TRBD1 (5 bases). The length of the CDR3 is 16 residues. The germline gives CDR1 KGHSH, CDR2 LQKENI. V was clipped by 6 bases and J by 0 bases, with 18 bases between them. For the CDR3, the DNA is TGTGCCAGCTCCCCTACTGCAGGGTTTAGCTCCTACGAGCAGTACTTC. Translating gives CASSPTAGFSSYEQYF.

V is TRBV18 and J is TRBJ2-7, with 7 bases that match TRBD1. The V and J ends lost 3 bases and 3 bases, in that order; junction bases with no gene match: 5. CDR3 length equals 14 residues. The germline V gene has CDR1 KGHSH and CDR2 LQKENI. CDR3 region: CASSPTGYDYEQYF. The CDR3 DNA follows: TGTGCCAGCTCACCGACAGGGTACGACTACGAGCAGTACTTC. The full variable domain, rest sourced from reference TRBV18 and TRBJ2-7, is NAGVMQNPRHLVRRRGQEARLRCSPMKGHSHVYWYRQLPEEGLKFMVYLQKENIIDESGMPKERFSAEFPKEGPSILRIQQVVRGDSAAYFCASSPTGYDYEQYFGPGTRLTVT.

V gene TRBV6-5 combines with J gene TRBJ1-1; possible D gene TRBD1, 5 bases. CDR3 length: 15 residues. CDR1 and CDR2 (germline): MNHEY, SVGAGI. V was shortened by 5 bases and J by 6 bases, with 19 bases between the two germline ends. CDR3 in DNA: TGTGCCAGCAGTACACGGACAATACGGACCCCTGAAGCTTTCTTT. Translated, it gives CASSTRTIRTPEAFF.

This clone was seen only a few times. The V gene is TRBV5-5, the J gene TRBJ1-5; D gene ambiguous. The CDR3 totals 15 residues. V was shortened by 0 bases and J by 3 bases, with 10 bases between the two germline ends. Germline V lookup: CDR1 SGHKS, CDR2 YYEKEE (reference sequence). The CDR3 is CASSLGSGTNQPQHF. CDR3 DNA sequence: TGTGCCAGCAGCTTGGGGTCAGGAACCAATCAGCCCCAGCATTTT.

The chain uses TRBV28 and TRBJ2-1, with TRBD2 identical over 7 bases. The germline V gene encodes CDR1 MDHEN and CDR2 SYDVKM. Unmatched junction bases numbered 6, after V lost 7 bases and J lost 9 bases. The CDR3 is 12 amino acids. The CDR3 DNA sequence: TGTGCCAGCAATACCGGGGGGAGTGAGCAGTTCTTC. Translating it yields CASNTGGSEQFF.

This rearrangement joins TRBV11-3 to TRBJ2-1, with 9 bases aligning to TRBD2. This CDR3 is 17 amino acids long. Germline loops: CDR1 SGHNT, CDR2 YENEEA. Trimming at V came to 0 bases and at J to 4 bases, leaving 7 bases not matched to a gene. CDR3 region: CASSLEFGAGGYNEQFF. The CDR3 DNA reads as TGTGCCAGCAGCTTAGAATTCGGAGCGGGAGGTTACAATGAGCAGTTCTTC. Combining the CDR3 with reference TRBV11-3 and TRBJ2-1 gives the whole variable domain EAGVVQSPRYKIIEKKQPVAFWCNPISGHNTLYWYLQNLGQGPELLIRYENEEAVDDSQLPKDRFSAERLKGVDSTLKIQPAELGDSAVYLCASSLEFGAGGYNEQFFGPGTRLTVL.

The chain recombines TRBV5-4 with TRBJ2-2; D may be TRBD1 (7 bases). Germline lookup yields CDR1 SGHNT and CDR2 YYREEE (reference sequence). This CDR3 comprises 18 residues. V lost 0 bases to trimming and J lost 3 bases, with 18 bases between them. The CDR3 sequence: CASSLGGARQGHTGELFF. The DNA of the CDR3 is TGTGCCAGCAGCTTGGGGGGGGCGAGACAGGGCCACACCGGGGAGCTGTTTTTT.

V and J are TRBV5-1 and TRBJ1-1; D gene ambiguous. Per germline, CDR1 SGHRS and CDR2 YFSETQ. The V and J ends lost 4 bases and 0 bases respectively, with 13 bases between them. This CDR3 comprises 15 residues. CDR3: CASSPLQDLNTEAFF. DNA of the CDR3: TGCGCCAGCAGCCCCCTCCAGGACTTGAACACTGAAGCTTTCTTT.

V and J are TRBV2 and TRBJ1-1; TRBD1 might be the D (6 bases). CDR1 and CDR2 (germline): SNHLY, FYNNEI. The CDR3 covers 14 residues. The ends were cut back, 7 bases at V and 7 bases at J, with 19 bases in the middle. The DNA of the CDR3 is TGTGCCAGCAATCCCGCACAGGGAGGGCGTGAAGCTTTCTTT. It encodes CASNPAQGGREAFF.

This chain uses TRBV5-5 with TRBJ2-2; perhaps TRBD1 as D (5 bases). The V end was cut by 2 bases, the J end by 7 bases, with 9 bases between. The CDR3 has 13 residues. Per the germline V gene, CDR1 is SGHKS and CDR2 is YYEKEE (reference sequence). The CDR3 coding sequence is TGTGCCAGCAGCTTAGGGGTGAACGGGGAGCTGTTTTTT. It encodes CASSLGVNGELFF.

For this clone: At one end the junction does not follow the germline gene, possibly because of a read error. This chain links TRBV7-7 with TRBJ2-1; D is perhaps TRBD1 (6 bases). Germline assignment: CDR1 SSHAT and CDR2 FNYEAQ (reference sequence). The CDR3 contains 16 residues. The CDR3 bases are TGTGCTAGCAGCCGCCAGTCAGGGGCCCTATACAATGAGCAGTTCTTC. It codes for CASSRQSGALYNEQFF.

This sequence joins TRBV27 and TRBJ1-2, with a weak D call TRBD1 (5 bases). The V gene's germline CDR1 is MNHEY and CDR2 SMNVEV (reference sequence). V was shortened by 3 bases and J by 0 bases, with 20 bases between the two germline ends. CDR3 length equals 18 residues. The CDR3: CASSFRSMETAANYGYTF. The CDR3 nucleotides are TGTGCCAGCAGTTTTCGGTCGATGGAGACAGCCGCTAACTATGGCTACACCTTC.

A single count supports this clone. The chain uses TRBV18 and TRBJ1-4, with D unresolved. Trimming removed 2 bases at V and 0 bases at J, with 10 bases between. CDR1 and CDR2 (germline): KGHSH, LQKENI. This CDR3 has 16 amino acids. The chain's CDR3 is CASSPTTVSTNEKLFF. CDR3 bases: TGTGCCAGCTCACCAACAACAGTCTCAACTAATGAAAAACTGTTTTTT. Complete variable domain (other parts from reference TRBV18 and TRBJ1-4): NAGVMQNPRHLVRRRGQEARLRCSPMKGHSHVYWYRQLPEEGLKFMVYLQKENIIDESGMPKERFSAEFPKEGPSILRIQQVVRGDSAAYFCASSPTTVSTNEKLFFGSGTQLSVL.

The chain recombines TRBV5-1 with TRBJ1-1; D remains unclear. The germline V and J ends were trimmed by 0 bases and 3 bases, with 6 bases remaining between them. This CDR3 is 13 amino acids long. In germline, CDR1 is SGHRS, CDR2 YFSETQ. CDR3 nucleotide sequence: TGCGCCAGCAGCTTGGAGCAAGACACTGAAGCTTTCTTT. This codes for CASSLEQDTEAFF.

The chain employs TRBV10-3 and TRBJ2-5; D is unresolved. The CDR3 consists of 14 residues. Germline CDR1 and CDR2: ENHRY and SYGVKD. The ends were cut back, 0 bases at V and 7 bases at J, with 12 bases in the middle. CDR3 nucleotides: TGTGCCATCAGTGAGTCAACTAACTATGGGACCCAGTACTTC. Protein sequence: CAISESTNYGTQYF.

The V call is TRBV18, the J call TRBJ1-5; weak D call: TRBD1 (6 bases). The CDR3 extends over 16 amino acids. Per the germline V gene, CDR1 is KGHSH and CDR2 is LQKENI. The V end was cut by 3 bases, the J end by 0 bases, with 12 bases between. CDR3 region: CASSPSGAYSNQPQHF. Here the CDR3 DNA reads TGTGCCAGCTCACCTTCAGGGGCGTATAGCAATCAGCCCCAGCATTTT. The whole variable domain, remainder taken from reference TRBV18 and TRBJ1-5, is NAGVMQNPRHLVRRRGQEARLRCSPMKGHSHVYWYRQLPEEGLKFMVYLQKENIIDESGMPKERFSAEFPKEGPSILRIQQVVRGDSAAYFCASSPSGAYSNQPQHFGDGTRLSIL.